This TCR beta chain came from a study of T-cell reconstitution after alpha-beta-depleted transplantation in children. The authors prepared the TCRbeta library with unique molecular identifiers. Each CDR3 protein is one row after TCRdb ran MiXCR on the PCR reads. The table records hundreds of thousands of distinct CDR3 sequences, approximately 22% of them present only once. Trimming took 6 bases from V and 7 from J; bases not matched to a gene: 3. The CDR3 runs 13 residues. Germline loops: CDR1 SNHLY, CDR2 FYNNEI. A remark on this clonotype: What it binds is not known.

Study-level results: It was newly produced T cells that mostly accounted for T-cell counts and diversity one year after transplant.

V gene TRBV2 combines with J gene TRBJ2-2; 9 positions agree with TRBD2. This sample comprised PBMCs, mostly from graft donor cells, obtained 360 days after TCRalphabeta/CD19-depleted stem cell transplant. This TCR was recovered from a boy in the first two years of life who had a stem cell transplant for acute myeloid leukemia, so the T cells may come from the graft donor. The CDR3 protein is CASRRGGVGELFF. CDR3 DNA: TGTGCCAGCAGGCGGGGGGGAGTCGGGGAGCTGTTTTTT.